This TCR beta chain was identified in a study of identical twins. MiXCR was run by TCRdb on the 5' RACE reads, yielding one entry per CDR3 protein. The repertoire holds hundreds of thousands of distinct CDR3 sequences, with over 5% as singletons. This clonotype showed up just a few times. The antigen remains unidentified. The CDR3 is 14 residues long. With 3 bases clipped from V and 2 bases from J, the junction kept 4 bases outside the gene matches. Germline values: CDR1 MNHEY, CDR2 SMNVEV (reference sequence). Findings and caveats of the study: Low generation probability was overrepresented in out-of-frame alpha sequences shared by twins.

Input material: naive T cells sorted from blood. This TCR was recovered from a man between 18 and 29 years old in good health. The chain uses TRBV27 and TRBJ2-7; TRBD2 matches at 7 bases. CDR3 coding DNA: TGTGCCAGCAGTTTGGGGGAGGGCCCCTACGAGCAGTACTTC. This codes for CASSLGEGPYEQYF.